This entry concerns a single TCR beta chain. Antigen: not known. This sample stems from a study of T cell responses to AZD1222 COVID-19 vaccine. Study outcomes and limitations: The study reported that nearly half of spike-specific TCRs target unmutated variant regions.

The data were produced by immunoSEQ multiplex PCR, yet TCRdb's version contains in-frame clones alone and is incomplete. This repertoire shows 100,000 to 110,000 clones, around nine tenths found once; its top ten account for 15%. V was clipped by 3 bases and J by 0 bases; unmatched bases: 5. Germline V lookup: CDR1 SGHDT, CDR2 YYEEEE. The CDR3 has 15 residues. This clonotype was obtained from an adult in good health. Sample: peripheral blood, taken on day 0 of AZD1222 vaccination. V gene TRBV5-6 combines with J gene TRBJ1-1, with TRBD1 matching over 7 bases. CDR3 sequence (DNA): TGTGCCAGCAGCTCCCAGGGGGGCTTGAACACTGAAGCTTTCTTT. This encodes CASSSQGGLNTEAFF.